The sequence of this T cell receptor beta chain was determined in a study of OX40 agonist ivuxolimab in advanced cancers. About the study: All patients had ivuxolimab intravenously every 2 weeks at 0.01 to 10 mg/kg.

Trimming stripped 5 bases from V and 3 bases from J, with 11 bases between. CDR1 is SNHLY and CDR2 is FYNNEI in the germline V gene. CDR3 size: 14 residues. The method was immunoSEQ multiplex PCR; TCRdb's version includes in-frame clones alone and lacks a portion of them. The sample carries about 46,000 clones, more than 70% recorded once. The V gene is TRBV2, the J gene TRBJ1-5; D is undetermined. This sequence originates from an adult with an advanced solid tumor such as melanoma, head and neck, liver or kidney cancer. The sample was CD4+ or CD8+ T cells sorted from blood, taken in a trial of the OX40 agonist ivuxolimab. CDR3 residues: CASSLGRVNQPQHF. The CDR3 DNA sequence: TGTGCCAGCAGTTTAGGGCGGGTCAATCAGCCCCAGCATTTT.